A selection of T cell receptor beta chains follows, all from one sample in a study of T cell responses to AZD1222 COVID-19 vaccine. Some clones are missing from TCRdb's copy, which holds only in-frame ones; the method was immunoSEQ multiplex PCR. The sample shows 100,000 or so clones, 70% to 90% of them seen only once. Sequencing used peripheral blood, obtained on day 0 of AZD1222 vaccination. The source of these receptors is an adult in good health. Each CDR3 is given with its conserved first and last residue.

j_call: TRBJ1-4
v_call: TRBV28
cdr3_aa: CASSSVRQGGEKLFF

j_call: TRBJ2-1
v_call: TRBV3-1/TRBV3-2
cdr3_aa: CASSQERAAFF

j_call: TRBJ2-7
v_call: TRBV29-1
cdr3_aa: CSGRLAGVGEQYF

j_call: TRBJ2-7
v_call: TRBV6-5
cdr3_aa: CASRYGTGPSWEQYF

j_call: TRBJ2-5
v_call: TRBV7-3
cdr3_aa: CASSFQGRETQYF

j_call: TRBJ1-5
v_call: TRBV4-2
cdr3_aa: CASSQEGRTGTQPQHF

j_call: TRBJ2-1
v_call: TRBV30
cdr3_aa: CAWSASSSEQFF

j_call: TRBJ1-3
v_call: TRBV5-6
cdr3_aa: CASASTGAGNTIYF

j_call: TRBJ1-1
v_call: TRBV19
cdr3_aa: CASSIEGVSEAFF

j_call: TRBJ2-7
v_call: TRBV7-9
cdr3_aa: CASSSIRRHEQYF

j_call: TRBJ1-1
v_call: TRBV19
cdr3_aa: CASSRRTGGAAEAFF

j_call: TRBJ2-3
v_call: TRBV6-4
cdr3_aa: CASRRQGEDTQYF

j_call: TRBJ1-4
v_call: TRBV7-8
cdr3_aa: CASSPGQGYEKLFF

j_call: TRBJ2-5
v_call: TRBV24-1
cdr3_aa: CATSDPTSGEQETQYF

j_call: TRBJ2-7
v_call: TRBV2
cdr3_aa: CASGTEQYF

j_call: TRBJ2-2
v_call: TRBV27
cdr3_aa: CASSRGGTGELFF

j_call: TRBJ1-1
v_call: TRBV5-1
cdr3_aa: CASSPGGTTEAFF

j_call: TRBJ1-2
v_call: TRBV6-5
cdr3_aa: CASRQQGGLYGYTF

j_call: TRBJ2-5
v_call: TRBV15
cdr3_aa: CATSRAGAGGLETQYF

j_call: TRBJ1-1
v_call: TRBV5-4
cdr3_aa: CASSFGGVKIHEAFF

j_call: TRBJ2-7
v_call: TRBV7-8
cdr3_aa: CASSSRRFSYEQYF

j_call: TRBJ2-7
v_call: TRBV6-6
cdr3_aa: CASSRVATGPDYEQYF

j_call: TRBJ1-2
v_call: TRBV19
cdr3_aa: CASTLGSNYGYTF

j_call: TRBJ2-1
v_call: TRBV9
cdr3_aa: CASSASPGTYNEQFF

j_call: TRBJ2-7
v_call: TRBV25-1
cdr3_aa: CASSDSSYSYEQYF

j_call: TRBJ1-6
v_call: TRBV28
cdr3_aa: CASSFPYNSPLHF

j_call: TRBJ1-3
v_call: TRBV6-5
cdr3_aa: CASSYEGFGNTIYF

j_call: TRBJ1-5
v_call: TRBV19
cdr3_aa: CASSTPPSNQPQHF

j_call: TRBJ2-2
v_call: TRBV28
cdr3_aa: CASTPGGAGELFF

j_call: TRBJ2-3
v_call: TRBV5-1
cdr3_aa: CASSLEAGGTSDTQYF

j_call: TRBJ2-7
v_call: TRBV25-1
cdr3_aa: CASSLAGAYEQYF

j_call: TRBJ1-6
v_call: TRBV6-5
cdr3_aa: CASSSTGSGSPLHF

j_call: TRBJ1-3
v_call: TRBV6-5
cdr3_aa: CASSYNYGNTIYF

j_call: TRBJ2-1
v_call: TRBV18
cdr3_aa: CASSPPGAGEQFF

j_call: TRBJ2-5
v_call: TRBV28
cdr3_aa: CASSPEGVRETQYF

j_call: TRBJ2-7
v_call: TRBV29-1
cdr3_aa: CSVPGAYEQYF

j_call: TRBJ2-7
v_call: TRBV7-2
cdr3_aa: CASSLVPDTAYEQYF

j_call: TRBJ1-2
v_call: TRBV7-3
cdr3_aa: CASSSRTGDGYTF

j_call: TRBJ2-7
v_call: TRBV9
cdr3_aa: CASSVGTGVDEQYF